Listed here are 32 T cell receptor beta chains from one sample, sequenced in a study of identical twins. TCRdb processed the 5' RACE reads anew with MiXCR; each CDR3 protein has one entry. Among 700,000 or so distinct CDR3 sequences, 8.5% to 9.5% were seen once, and the ten largest hold 0.98%. These same data were also listed under a study on yellow fever vaccine responses in identical twins.

The source material was PBMCs. These receptors were obtained from a woman younger than 30 in good health.

This rearrangement joins TRBV11-2 to TRBJ2-1; 10 nucleotides align to TRBD1. J lost 3 bases, V lost 4 bases, and 12 bases had no gene match. The CDR3 is 18 residues long. Germline V lookup: CDR1 SGHAT, CDR2 FQNNGV. The CDR3: CASSSGGSGQGRYNEQFF. The CDR3 nucleotides are TGTGCCAGCAGCTCGGGGGGCTCGGGACAGGGGCGCTACAATGAGCAGTTCTTC.

This clonotype was seen only a few times. J is TRBJ2-4 and V is TRBV28, with 7 bases matching TRBD1. The CDR3 length is 15 residues. J gave up 8 bases and V 6 bases, and 13 bases lay outside the gene matches. CDR1 and CDR2 from the germline V gene are MDHEN and SYDVKM. The CDR3 sequence is CASSPGTEIIDIQYF. The CDR3 DNA reads as TGTGCCAGCAGCCCCGGGACAGAGATAATAGACATTCAGTACTTC.

This clonotype was recorded many times. The rearrangement links TRBV12-5 to TRBJ2-1; 11 nucleotides align to TRBD2. This CDR3 region has 15 residues. Germline CDR1 and CDR2: LGHNT and FRNRAP. Trimming took 6 bases from V and 6 from J; bases not matched to a gene: 7. The CDR3 nucleotides are TGTGCTAGTGGATCCGGGACTAGCGGATTCAATGAGCAGTTCTTC. It specifies CASGSGTSGFNEQFF. Looking up the rest from reference TRBV12-5 and TRBJ2-1 gives the full variable domain: DARVTQTPRHKVTEMGQEVTMRCQPILGHNTVFWYRQTMMQGLELLAYFRNRAPLDDSGMPKDRFSAEMPDATLATLKIQPSEPRDSAVYFCASGSGTSGFNEQFFGPGTRLTVL.

This clonotype turned up a few times. V usage is TRBV29-1 and J usage is TRBJ1-6, with TRBD1 matching over 9 bases. The CDR3 spans 13 residues. V dropped 6 bases and J dropped 9; count of bases not matched to a gene: 6. Germline values: CDR1 SQVTM, CDR2 ANQGSEA. In DNA, the CDR3 is TGCAGCGTGGGGGACAGGGAGAGTTCACCCCTCCACTTT. Translation gives CSVGDRESSPLHF.

The table lists this clonotype with a few counts. V usage is TRBV2 and J usage is TRBJ1-6, with 7 positions matching TRBD1. The CDR3 is 15 residues long. V shed 2 bases and J 9 bases; nucleotides not matched to a gene: 7. Per germline, CDR1 SNHLY and CDR2 FYNNEI. The CDR3 loop reads CASSETGAAVSPLHF. The CDR3 DNA is TGTGCCAGCAGTGAAACAGGGGCGGCGGTTTCACCCCTCCACTTT. The full variable domain, its missing parts supplied by reference TRBV2 and TRBJ1-6, is EPEVTQTPSHQVTQMGQEVILRCVPISNHLYFYWYRQILGQKVEFLVSFYNNEISEKSEIFDDQFSVERPDGSNFTLKIRSTKLEDSAMYFCASSETGAAVSPLHFGNGTRLTVT.

This clonotype came up a few times. This chain connects TRBV20-1 to TRBJ2-1; 11 positions agree with TRBD1. CDR3 length equals 14 residues. Per the germline V gene, CDR1 is DFQATT and CDR2 is SNEGSKA (reference sequence). V was pared by 7 bases and J by 5 bases, with 7 bases of the junction left unmatched. CDR3 in DNA: TGCAGTGGGGACAGGGGGACTATTGACAATGAGCAGTTCTTC. This codes for CSGDRGTIDNEQFF.

This clonotype occurred a few times. The chain uses TRBV6-2 or TRBV6-3 and TRBJ2-7, with D possibly TRBD1 on 6 matching bases. With 6 bases removed from V and 6 bases from J, the gap between germline ends came to 12 bases. The CDR3 is 12 residues long. CDR1 and CDR2 (germline): MNHEY, SVGEGT. The CDR3 spells CASSFNRVEQYF. The CDR3 DNA follows: TGTGCCAGCAGCTTTAACAGGGTCGAGCAGTACTTC.

This clonotype was seen a few times. This chain joins TRBV28 and TRBJ2-3; D possibly corresponds to TRBD2 (5 bases). The germline V and J ends were trimmed by 11 bases and 3 bases, with 9 bases remaining between them. The germline V gene has CDR1 MDHEN and CDR2 SYDVKM. The CDR3 sequence is 11 residues long. CDR3 residues: CAYGVTDTQYF. The DNA for the CDR3 is TGTGCCTACGGGGTAACAGATACGCAGTATTTT.

The chain employs TRBV6-5 and TRBJ2-3; no clear D gene. In germline, CDR1 is MNHEY, CDR2 SVGAGI. CDR3 length equals 14 residues. The V end lost 4 bases, the J end lost 5 bases, and 13 bases lay between the germline ends. The CDR3 DNA follows: TGTGCCAGCAGTTGGAGTAGATTGGAAGATACGCAGTATTTT. Encoded protein: CASSWSRLEDTQYF.

This clonotype was found a few times. V is TRBV10-3 and J is TRBJ2-5; D possibly corresponds to TRBD2 (6 bases). Trimming took 6 bases from V and 5 from J, leaving 13 bases between them. There are 13 residues in the CDR3. Germline V lookup: CDR1 ENHRY, CDR2 SYGVKD. The CDR3 sequence is CAIRYRDSETQYF. CDR3 nucleotide sequence: TGTGCCATCAGGTACCGGGACTCGGAGACCCAGTACTTC.

CDR3 coding DNA: TGTGCCAGCAGTCCACCTTTAGCGGGGGGGAGGACAGATACGCAGTATTTT. Translating gives CASSPPLAGGRTDTQYF. The chain recombines TRBV28 with TRBJ2-3; 11 bases match TRBD2. This CDR3 comprises 17 residues. Germline V gene data show CDR1 as MDHEN and CDR2 as SYDVKM. J gave up 3 bases and V 5 bases, and 10 bases lay outside the gene matches.

CDR3 loop: CASSPTWRGGSPDTQYF. The CDR3 DNA reads as TGTGCCAGCAGCCCGACGTGGCGGGGGGGCTCCCCAGATACGCAGTATTTT. The chain carries TRBV7-9 and TRBJ2-3; TRBD2 aligns across 9 bases. Germline loops: CDR1 SEHNR, CDR2 FQNEAQ (reference sequence). The CDR3 sequence is 17 residues long. The J segment lost 4 bases and the V segment lost 5 bases, leaving 13 bases of the junction unmatched.

This clonotype has just a few counts. The gene calls are TRBV2 and TRBJ2-5; no clear D. The CDR3 is 15 residues long. Trimming removed 3 bases at V and 1 base at J, with 12 bases between. Germline V gene sequence: CDR1 SNHLY, CDR2 FYNNEI. The CDR3 DNA is TGTGCCAGCAGTGAGATCGGGTCTAGCCAAGAGACCCAGTACTTC. The encoded protein is CASSEIGSSQETQYF. The variable domain in full, with the rest retrieved from reference TRBV2 and TRBJ2-5, is EPEVTQTPSHQVTQMGQEVILRCVPISNHLYFYWYRQILGQKVEFLVSFYNNEISEKSEIFDDQFSVERPDGSNFTLKIRSTKLEDSAMYFCASSEIGSSQETQYFGPGTRLLVL.

The chain has TRBV7-9 and TRBJ2-7; D is uncertain. CDR3 length: 12 residues. V lost 1 base to trimming and J lost 9 bases, with 10 bases between them. From germline, CDR1 is SEHNR and CDR2 FQNEAQ (reference sequence). The DNA for the CDR3 is TGTGCCAGCAGCTTAGGAAGGTCCGGGCAGTACTTC. Translating gives CASSLGRSGQYF.

This clonotype was found many times. V usage is TRBV29-1 and J usage is TRBJ2-5; D is perhaps TRBD1 (6 bases). The V end lost 4 bases, the J end lost 1 base, and 10 bases lay between the germline ends. Per the germline V gene, CDR1 is SQVTM and CDR2 is ANQGSEA. The CDR3 is 13 amino acids. The chain's CDR3 is CSVADRSQETQYF. The CDR3 nucleotides are TGCAGCGTTGCTGACAGGTCCCAAGAGACCCAGTACTTC.

The chain has TRBV7-9 and TRBJ2-2, with 9 bases fitting TRBD1. This CDR3 is 16 amino acids long. Germline V gives CDR1 SEHNR, CDR2 FQNEAQ (reference sequence). The V and J ends lost 3 bases and 4 bases, in that order; junction bases with no gene match: 6. For the CDR3, the DNA is TGTGCCAGCAGCTTCACAGGGGGCCCGATCACCGGGGAGCTGTTTTTT. Protein sequence: CASSFTGGPITGELFF.

J is TRBJ2-7 and V is TRBV21-1. TRBV21-1 is tagged as a pseudogene. CDR3 length: 13 residues. The chain's CDR3 is CASSKNKGNEQYF. The CDR3 coding sequence is TGTGCCAGCAGCAAAAATAAGGGAAACGAGCAGTACTTC.

This clonotype was found a few times. CDR3 loop: CASSQDDGGFYEQYF. The CDR3 coding sequence is TGTGCCAGCAGCCAGGACGACGGAGGTTTCTACGAGCAGTACTTC. The chain recombines TRBV14 with TRBJ2-7; perhaps TRBD2 as D (5 bases). V shed 3 bases and J shed 3 bases, with 15 bases lying between them. Germline V lookup: CDR1 SGHDN, CDR2 FVKESK. The length of the CDR3 is 15 residues.

The J gene is TRBJ2-1, the V gene TRBV6-4; TRBD1 matches at 8 bases. The CDR3 has 16 amino acids. V shed 3 bases, J shed 4 bases, and the junction held 8 bases outside the gene matches. From germline, CDR1 is MRHNA and CDR2 SNTAGT. CDR3 protein: CASSEYGTGVYNEQFF. CDR3 nucleotides: TGTGCCAGCAGTGAATATGGGACAGGAGTTTACAATGAGCAGTTCTTC.

V usage is TRBV7-9 and J usage is TRBJ2-3; D is perhaps TRBD2 (6 bases). The CDR3 consists of 15 residues. V was clipped by 5 bases and J by 0 bases, with 12 bases between them. Germline assignment: CDR1 SEHNR and CDR2 FQNEAQ (reference sequence). The CDR3 spells CASSERVTSTDTQYF. The CDR3 DNA reads as TGTGCCAGCAGCGAGCGGGTGACTAGCACAGATACGCAGTATTTT. Variable domain in full (rest from reference TRBV7-9 and TRBJ2-3): DTGVSQNPRHKITKRGQNVTFRCDPISEHNRLYWYRQTLGQGPEFLTYFQNEAQLEKSRLLSDRFSAERPKGSFSTLEIQRTEQGDSAMYLCASSERVTSTDTQYFGPGTRLTVL.

This clonotype was seen repeatedly, ten times or more. The J gene is TRBJ2-7, the V gene TRBV7-9, with TRBD2 identical over 7 bases. Germline-derived CDR1 and CDR2 are SEHNR and FQNEAQ (reference sequence). The CDR3 loop spans 13 amino acids. V gave up 10 bases and J gave up 6 bases; unmatched junction bases: 12. The CDR3 region has the DNA TGTGCCACCGAGGAGACTAGCTTAGGCGAGCAGTACTTC. Translated, it gives CATEETSLGEQYF.

There are a few counts of this clonotype. The chain has TRBV11-2 and TRBJ2-3; D gene ambiguous. This CDR3 region has 11 residues. Germline V gene sequence: CDR1 SGHAT, CDR2 FQNNGV. Trimming left V 3 bases short and J 7 bases short, with 5 bases between. This CDR3 is CASSLPNTQYF. For the CDR3, the DNA is TGTGCCAGCAGCTTGCCCAATACGCAGTATTTT.

The chain is built from TRBV20-1 and TRBJ2-7, with D tentatively TRBD1 (6 bases). Germline CDR1 reads DFQATT; CDR2 reads SNEGSKA (reference sequence). V was trimmed by 2 bases and J by 3 bases, leaving 17 bases between them. The length of the CDR3 is 15 residues. CDR3 loop: CSARRGSSGNYEQYF. The CDR3 region has the DNA TGCAGTGCTAGAAGGGGGTCGTCGGGAAACTACGAGCAGTACTTC.

On this clonotype itself: A junction end diverges from the germline sequence, so it may reflect a read error. This sequence joins TRBV7-7 and TRBJ2-7; TRBD2 agrees at 7 bases. CDR3 length: 15 amino acids. In germline, CDR1 is SSHAT, CDR2 FNYEAQ (reference sequence). The DNA for the CDR3 is TGTGCTAGCAGCTTAGGCGGGGGTGTTGGCTACGAGCAGTACTTC. This gives the protein CASSLGGGVGYEQYF.

This clonotype was seen repeatedly, ten times or more. The rearrangement links TRBV20-1 to TRBJ1-3; no clear D. Trimming pared 3 bases from V and 0 bases from J, leaving 3 bases between. This CDR3 has 12 residues. CDR1 is DFQATT and CDR2 is SNEGSKA in the germline V gene (reference sequence). The CDR3 reads CSARSSGNTIYF. The CDR3 DNA follows: TGCAGTGCTAGGAGCTCTGGAAACACCATATATTTT.

This clonotype was counted many times. The chain has TRBV12-3 or TRBV12-4 and TRBJ2-7, with 7 nucleotides matching TRBD2. The CDR3 is 15 residues long. The junction had 5 bases not matched to a gene; V was cut back by 3 bases and J by 0 bases. The DNA of the CDR3 is TGTGCCAGCAGTTTCCTAGCGGACTCCTCCTACGAGCAGTACTTC. It translates to CASSFLADSSYEQYF.

This clonotype occurred many times. The rearrangement joins TRBV20-1 to TRBJ2-1, with 11 nucleotides matching TRBD2. The CDR3 is 13 amino acids. J was trimmed by 9 bases and V by 5 bases; bases with no gene match: 6. Germline assignment: CDR1 DFQATT and CDR2 SNEGSKA (reference sequence). This chain's CDR3 is CSAYSGRAIEQFF. The CDR3 bases are TGCAGTGCTTATAGCGGGAGGGCCATTGAGCAGTTCTTC.

This clonotype was detected ten times or more. This chain joins TRBV3-1 and TRBJ2-1; no definite D call. CDR1 and CDR2 from the germline V gene are LGHDT and YNNKEL (reference sequence). The V gene lost 4 bases and the J gene lost 0 bases, with 10 bases spanning the gap. The length of the CDR3 is 15 residues. The CDR3 protein is CASSRSDHSYNEQFF. Written as DNA, the CDR3 is TGTGCCAGCAGCCGTTCGGACCACTCCTACAATGAGCAGTTCTTC.

The V and J genes are TRBV20-1 and TRBJ2-7; perhaps TRBD1 as D (5 bases). V lost 5 bases and J 3 bases, leaving 17 bases between the germline ends. The V gene's germline CDR1 is DFQATT and CDR2 SNEGSKA (reference sequence). The CDR3 loop spans 14 amino acids. CDR3 region: CSAPKQDPRYEQYF. CDR3 DNA: TGCAGTGCTCCCAAACAGGATCCCCGCTACGAGCAGTACTTC.

In its sample, this clonotype was seen a few times. This chain links TRBV20-1 with TRBJ2-7; 12 bases agree with TRBD1. Trimming took 3 bases from V and 1 from J; bases not matched to a gene: 4. Germline V gives CDR1 DFQATT, CDR2 SNEGSKA (reference sequence). There are 15 residues in the CDR3. CDR3 region: CSARGDRGRSYEQYF. CDR3 nucleotides: TGCAGTGCTAGGGGGGACAGGGGGCGTTCCTACGAGCAGTACTTC.

This chain connects TRBV5-6 to TRBJ1-6; tentative D call: TRBD1 (5 bases). The germline V and J ends were trimmed by 4 bases and 10 bases, with 9 bases remaining between them. CDR1 is SGHDT and CDR2 is YYEEEE in the germline V gene. CDR3 length equals 12 residues. The CDR3 spells CASSERQSPLHF. CDR3 in DNA: TGTGCCAGCAGCGAGAGACAGTCACCCCTCCACTTT. The whole variable domain, filled in from reference TRBV5-6 and TRBJ1-6, reads DAGVTQSPTHLIKTRGQQVTLRCSPKSGHDTVSWYQQALGQGPQFIFQYYEEEERQRGNFPDRFSGHQFPNYSSELNVNALLLGDSALYLCASSERQSPLHFGNGTRLTVT.

This clonotype has only a few counts. V is TRBV4-1 and J is TRBJ2-2; D is undetermined. Looked up from germline, CDR1 is MGHRA and CDR2 is YSYEKL. V shed 4 bases and J shed 4 bases, with 16 bases lying between them. The CDR3 covers 16 residues. The DNA for the CDR3 is TGCGCCAGCAGCCCCGGATGGGGTTCGACCACCGGGGAGCTGTTTTTT. Residues: CASSPGWGSTTGELFF.